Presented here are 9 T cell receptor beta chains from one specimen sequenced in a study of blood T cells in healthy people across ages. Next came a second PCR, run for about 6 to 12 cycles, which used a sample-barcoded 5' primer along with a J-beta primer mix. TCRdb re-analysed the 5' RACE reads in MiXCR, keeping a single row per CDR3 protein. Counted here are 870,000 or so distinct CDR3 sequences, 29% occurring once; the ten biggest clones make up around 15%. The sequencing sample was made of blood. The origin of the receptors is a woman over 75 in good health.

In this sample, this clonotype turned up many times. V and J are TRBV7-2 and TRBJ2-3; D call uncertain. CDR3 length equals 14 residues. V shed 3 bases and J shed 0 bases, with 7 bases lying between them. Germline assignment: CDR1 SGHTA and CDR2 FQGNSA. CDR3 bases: TGTGCCAGCAGCTTCGTGACTAGCACAGATACGCAGTATTTT. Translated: CASSFVTSTDTQYF.

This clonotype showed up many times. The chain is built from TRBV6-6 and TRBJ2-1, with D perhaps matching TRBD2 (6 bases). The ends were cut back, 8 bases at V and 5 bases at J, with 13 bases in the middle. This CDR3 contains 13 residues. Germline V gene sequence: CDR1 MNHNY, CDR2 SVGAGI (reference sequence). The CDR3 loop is CASDRGLDNEQFF. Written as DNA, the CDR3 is TGTGCCAGCGATCGGGGACTTGACAATGAGCAGTTCTTC.

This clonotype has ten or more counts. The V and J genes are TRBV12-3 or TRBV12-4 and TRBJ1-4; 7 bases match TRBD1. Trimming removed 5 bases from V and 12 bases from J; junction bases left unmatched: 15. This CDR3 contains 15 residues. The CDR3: CASSPQGGLSRELFF. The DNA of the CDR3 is TGTGCCAGCAGTCCTCAGGGGGGCCTCTCAAGAGAACTGTTTTTT.

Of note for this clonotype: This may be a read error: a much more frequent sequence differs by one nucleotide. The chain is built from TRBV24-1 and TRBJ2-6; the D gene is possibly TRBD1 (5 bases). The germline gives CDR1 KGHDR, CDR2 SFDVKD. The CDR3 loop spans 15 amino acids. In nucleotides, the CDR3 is TGTGCCTCCTCCCCAGGTCTTGCTGGGGCCAGCGTCCTGACTTTC. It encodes CASSPGLAGASVLTF.

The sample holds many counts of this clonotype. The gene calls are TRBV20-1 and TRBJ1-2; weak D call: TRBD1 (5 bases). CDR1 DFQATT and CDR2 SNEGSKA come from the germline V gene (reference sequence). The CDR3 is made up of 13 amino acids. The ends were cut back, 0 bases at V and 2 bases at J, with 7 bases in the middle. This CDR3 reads CSARDKGNYGYTF. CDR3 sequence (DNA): TGCAGTGCTAGAGATAAGGGGAACTATGGCTACACCTTC.

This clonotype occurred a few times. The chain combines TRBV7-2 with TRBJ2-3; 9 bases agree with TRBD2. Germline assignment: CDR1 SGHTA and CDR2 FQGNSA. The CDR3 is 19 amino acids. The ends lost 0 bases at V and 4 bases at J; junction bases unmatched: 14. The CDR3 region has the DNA TGTGCCAGCAGCTTAGCGTGGCGGGGGGGCCGGGGGAGCGCAGATACGCAGTATTTT. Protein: CASSLAWRGGRGSADTQYF.

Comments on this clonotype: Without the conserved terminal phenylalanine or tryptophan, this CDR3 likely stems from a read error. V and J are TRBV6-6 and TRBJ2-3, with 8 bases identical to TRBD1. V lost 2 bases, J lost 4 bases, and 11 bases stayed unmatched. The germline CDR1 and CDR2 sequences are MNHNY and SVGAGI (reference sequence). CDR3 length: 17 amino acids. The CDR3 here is CASSYRTQTGVPDTQYS. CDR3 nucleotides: TGTGCCAGCAGTTACCGCACTCAGACAGGGGTCCCAGATACGCAGTATTCT.

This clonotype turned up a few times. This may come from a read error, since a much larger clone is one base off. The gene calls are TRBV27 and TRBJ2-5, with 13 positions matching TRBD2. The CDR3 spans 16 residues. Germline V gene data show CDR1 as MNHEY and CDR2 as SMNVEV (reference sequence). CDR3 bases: TGTGCCAGCAGTTCGACTAGCGGGGGGATTGCGGAGACCCGGTACTTC. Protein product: CASSSTSGGIAETRYF.

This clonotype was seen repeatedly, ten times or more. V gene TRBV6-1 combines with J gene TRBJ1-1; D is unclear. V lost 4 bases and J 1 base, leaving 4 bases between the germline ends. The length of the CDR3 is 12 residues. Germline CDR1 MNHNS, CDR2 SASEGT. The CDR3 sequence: CASSVKNTEAFF. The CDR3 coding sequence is TGTGCCAGCAGTGTTAAGAACACTGAAGCTTTCTTT.